This TCR beta chain derives from a study of blood T cell repertoires in COVID-19. Study-level background: Material from acute and convalescent COVID-19 was sourced from the United States, Italy and Spain. Sources were T cells, B-cell-depleted T cells, or PBMCs; the material itself was cDNA or gDNA.

As handled by the study authors: Amplification from reference gene primers served as the basis for estimated nucleated cell counts. Sequenced by immunoSEQ multiplex PCR; TCRdb stores in-frame clones only, minus some. That table gives V, J and clone size, and the DNA gave D and trimming. The sample lists some 150,000 clones, around 87% occurring once. V lost 4 bases, J lost 2 bases, and 5 bases lay in between. The CDR3 runs 11 residues. Germline-derived CDR1 and CDR2 are GTSNPN and SVGIG (reference sequence). The chain joins TRBV30 to TRBJ2-5, with unresolved D. Sequencing input: peripheral blood. The receptor's source is a human donor in a cohort sampled during active COVID-19. Here the CDR3 DNA reads TGTGCCTGGAACAGTCAAGAGACCCAGTACTTC. It specifies CAWNSQETQYF.